Shown below are 17 T cell receptor beta chains from a single sample sequenced in a study of T cell responses to AZD1222 COVID-19 vaccine. Sequenced by immunoSEQ multiplex PCR; TCRdb stores in-frame clones only, minus some. This sample has 140,000 or so clones, with around 90% found just once. The starting material was peripheral blood, obtained 28 days after the second dose of the MenACWY control vaccine. These receptors were collected from an adult who received the MenACWY meningococcal vaccine as a control.

The CDR3 sequence is CATRLGGGANEQFF. The CDR3 coding sequence is TGTGCCACAAGGTTAGGGGGAGGGGCGAATGAGCAGTTCTTC. The chain has TRBV24-1 and TRBJ2-1; the D gene is possibly TRBD2 (7 bases). The CDR3 spans 14 residues. The V end lost 10 bases, the J end lost 7 bases, and 19 bases lay between the germline ends. Germline V lookup: CDR1 KGHDR, CDR2 SFDVKD.

The chain recombines TRBV28 with TRBJ2-6, with TRBD2 matching over 9 bases. This CDR3 spans 18 amino acids. Germline CDR1 is MDHEN and CDR2 is SYDVKM. V gave up 5 bases and J gave up 1 base; unmatched junction bases: 9. The CDR3 DNA reads TGTGCCAGCAGTCCTCCTAGCGGGATCCCTTCTGGGGCCAACGTCCTGACTTTC. Its protein is CASSPPSGIPSGANVLTF.

DNA of the CDR3: TGTGCCAGCAGTTATTCCGGGGAGCTGTTTTTT. Its protein is CASSYSGELFF. The chain joins TRBV12-3 or TRBV12-4 to TRBJ2-2; no reliable D call. The CDR3 has 11 residues. The V end lost 4 bases, the J end lost 6 bases, and 3 bases lay between the germline ends.

The J gene is TRBJ2-1, the V gene TRBV7-2; TRBD2 matches 12 bases. The ends lost 5 bases at V and 0 bases at J; junction bases unmatched: 5. This CDR3 has 17 residues. The germline V gene encodes CDR1 SGHTA and CDR2 FQGNSA. CDR3 amino acids: CASSETSGSLSYNEQFF. Here the CDR3 DNA reads TGTGCCAGCAGCGAGACTAGCGGGAGTCTCTCCTACAATGAGCAGTTCTTC.

The rearrangement uses TRBV5-8 and TRBJ2-7, with D possibly being TRBD1 (6 bases). Germline V gives CDR1 SGHTS, CDR2 YDEGEE. The V end lost 1 base, the J end lost 2 bases, and 13 bases lay between the germline ends. This CDR3 comprises 15 residues. The CDR3 spells CASSLNRVAAYEQYF. The CDR3 nucleotides are TGTGCCAGCAGCTTGAACAGGGTGGCGGCCTACGAGCAGTACTTC.

The chain combines TRBV19 with TRBJ1-1; a possible D gene is TRBD1 (5 bases). This CDR3 is built from 14 residues. Trimming pared 2 bases from V and 1 base from J, leaving 8 bases between. Germline V gene data show CDR1 as LNHDA and CDR2 as SQIVND (reference sequence). The CDR3 DNA reads as TGTGCCAGTAGTATAAGAGGACAGAACACTGAAGCTTTCTTT. Translated: CASSIRGQNTEAFF.

The chain couples TRBV11-3 to TRBJ2-2; D might be TRBD1 (6 bases). CDR3 length equals 14 residues. The ends were cut back, 2 bases at V and 6 bases at J, with 10 bases in the middle. Germline V lookup: CDR1 SGHNT, CDR2 YENEEA. CDR3 protein: CASSLTGLPGELFF. CDR3 DNA sequence: TGTGCCAGCAGCTTAACAGGGTTGCCCGGGGAGCTGTTTTTT. Combining the CDR3 with reference TRBV11-3 and TRBJ2-2 gives the whole variable domain EAGVVQSPRYKIIEKKQPVAFWCNPISGHNTLYWYLQNLGQGPELLIRYENEEAVDDSQLPKDRFSAERLKGVDSTLKIQPAELGDSAVYLCASSLTGLPGELFFGEGSRLTVL.

This chain joins TRBV7-9 and TRBJ2-7; the match to TRBD2 covers 14 bases. This CDR3 has 17 amino acids. Germline-derived CDR1 and CDR2 are SEHNR and FQNEAQ (reference sequence). V lost 5 bases and J lost 5; bases outside the gene matches: 11. Here the CDR3 DNA reads TGTGCCAGCAGCCCGGTAGGGACTAGCGGGAGAGGGCACGAGCAGTACTTC. It translates to CASSPVGTSGRGHEQYF.

The chain carries TRBV7-9 and TRBJ2-6; perhaps TRBD2 as D (5 bases). Germline V gene lookup returns CDR1 SEHNR and CDR2 FQNEAQ (reference sequence). The length of the CDR3 is 16 residues. Trimming removed 1 base at V and 3 bases at J, with 10 bases between. This CDR3 is CASSLVGGVGANVLTF. The CDR3 nucleotides read TGTGCCAGCAGCTTAGTTGGAGGAGTTGGGGCCAACGTCCTGACTTTC. The variable domain in full, completed from reference TRBV7-9 and TRBJ2-6, reads DTGVSQNPRHKITKRGQNVTFRCDPISEHNRLYWYRQTLGQGPEFLTYFQNEAQLEKSRLLSDRFSAERPKGSFSTLEIQRTEQGDSAMYLCASSLVGGVGANVLTFGAGSRLTVL.

This chain uses TRBV28 with TRBJ1-6, with TRBD1 as a possible D gene (5 bases). CDR3 length equals 14 residues. Per germline, CDR1 MDHEN and CDR2 SYDVKM. V lost 6 bases and J 10 bases, leaving 16 bases between the germline ends. The CDR3 sequence: CASSLTDLLSPLHF. DNA for the CDR3: TGTGCCAGCAGCCTGACAGACCTCTTATCACCCCTCCACTTT.

The chain is built from TRBV12-5 and TRBJ2-1; 9 nucleotides match TRBD1. Germline V gene data show CDR1 as LGHNT and CDR2 as FRNRAP. Trimming took 1 base from V and 2 from J; bases not matched to a gene: 6. The CDR3 covers 17 residues. This CDR3 reads CASGLASDRGAYNEQFF. CDR3 nucleotide sequence: TGTGCTAGTGGTTTGGCCAGCGACAGGGGGGCCTACAATGAGCAGTTCTTC.

This sequence joins TRBV11-2 and TRBJ1-5, with 8 bases fitting TRBD1. Germline CDR1 SGHAT, CDR2 FQNNGV. Trimming cost V 5 bases and J 4 bases; bases outside gene matches: 13. This CDR3 is 17 amino acids long. CDR3 in amino acids: CASSIGQGSGGNQPQHF. CDR3 coding DNA: TGTGCCAGCAGCATCGGACAGGGCAGCGGGGGGAATCAGCCCCAGCATTTT.

The gene calls are TRBV9 and TRBJ2-1; 9 nucleotides line up with TRBD1. This CDR3 is 16 amino acids long. V trimming: 4 bases; J trimming: 4 bases; junction bases outside the gene matches: 9. Germline CDR1 and CDR2: SGDLS and YYNGEE. CDR3 in amino acids: CASSTRQGENYNEQFF. Written as DNA, the CDR3 is TGTGCCAGCAGCACCAGACAGGGGGAAAATTACAATGAGCAGTTCTTC.

The gene calls are TRBV5-1 and TRBJ2-5; TRBD2 might be the D (7 bases). The CDR3 consists of 14 residues. Germline CDR1 and CDR2: SGHRS and YFSETQ. Trimming took off 1 base at V and 5 bases at J, with 12 bases between the two ends. CDR3 bases: TGCGCCAGCAGCTTGTCGGGGGGCCGGGAGACCCAGTACTTC. Translation: CASSLSGGRETQYF.

The rearrangement uses TRBV12-3 or TRBV12-4 and TRBJ2-7; D not resolved. Trimming stripped 7 bases from V and 2 bases from J, with 12 bases between. This CDR3 contains 13 residues. CDR3 protein: CASKRSRAYEQYF. The CDR3 nucleotides read TGTGCCAGCAAAAGGTCCCGAGCCTACGAGCAGTACTTC.

The chain combines TRBV28 with TRBJ1-1; possibly TRBD1 for D (6 bases). V was shortened by 2 bases and J by 6 bases, with 10 bases between the two germline ends. The germline V gene has CDR1 MDHEN and CDR2 SYDVKM. The CDR3 runs 13 residues. The CDR3 loop is CASSLLGTPEAFF. In DNA form, the CDR3 reads TGTGCCAGCAGTTTACTCGGGACACCTGAAGCTTTCTTT. The full variable domain, in which reference TRBV28 and TRBJ1-1 provide the parts outside the CDR3, is DVKVTQSSRYLVKRTGEKVFLECVQDMDHENMFWYRQDPGLGLRLIYFSYDVKMKEKGDIPEGYSVSREKKERFSLILESASTNQTSMYLCASSLLGTPEAFFGQGTRLTVV.

V is TRBV19 and J is TRBJ1-1; 8 bases map to TRBD1. The CDR3 spans 13 residues. Germline CDR1 and CDR2: LNHDA and SQIVND (reference sequence). Trimming removed 4 bases from V and 5 bases from J; junction bases left unmatched: 3. Here the CDR3 reads CASSNRGGTEAFF. CDR3 DNA: TGTGCCAGTAGTAACAGGGGGGGGACTGAAGCTTTCTTT.